Listed here is a single T cell receptor (beta chain). Looked up from germline, CDR1 is KGHDR and CDR2 is SFDVKD. The CDR3 covers 13 residues. Between the trimmed V and J ends, which lost 5 bases and 4 bases, there was a span of 7 bases. This record comes from a study of blood T cell repertoires in COVID-19. About the research overall: PBMCs, B-cell-depleted T cells, or T cells were the source of the cDNA or gDNA that made up the material.

The protocol was immunoSEQ multiplex PCR, while the TCRdb copy is restricted to in-frame clones and leaves out a portion. The sample has around 320,000 clones, almost 85% seen once; the top ten hold 7.2%. The genes are TRBV24-1 and TRBJ2-2; D might be TRBD1 (5 bases). Material for sequencing was peripheral blood. The sequence came from a human donor in a cohort sampled during active COVID-19. The CDR3 reads CATSVQVTGELFF. In nucleotides, the CDR3 is TGTGCCACCAGTGTACAGGTCACCGGGGAGCTGTTTTTT.